The 17 T cell receptor beta chains presented below share a single source sample, sequenced in a study of OX40 agonist ivuxolimab in advanced cancers. TCRdb's table, derived via immunoSEQ multiplex PCR, lists solely in-frame clones and lacks some. Here the sample spans roughly 48,000 clones, about 88% being singletons. Sequencing used CD4+ or CD8+ T cells sorted from blood, obtained in a trial of the OX40 agonist ivuxolimab. The source of these receptors is an adult with an advanced solid tumor such as melanoma, head and neck, liver or kidney cancer.

DNA of the CDR3: TGTGCCAGCAGCAATCCTCGACTAGCGGGAGGAGGAGATACGCAGTATTTT. Protein: CASSNPRLAGGGDTQYF. The chain employs TRBV9 and TRBJ2-3; 13 bases fit TRBD2. V shed 4 bases and J 5 bases; nucleotides not matched to a gene: 10. The CDR3 is 17 amino acids. In germline, CDR1 is SGDLS, CDR2 YYNGEE.

This rearrangement joins TRBV4-1 to TRBJ2-3; 9 bases are shared with TRBD1. The CDR3 runs 18 residues. CDR1 and CDR2 (germline): MGHRA, YSYEKL. Germline trimming cut 0 bases from V and 4 bases from J; bases unmatched to any gene: 11. The CDR3 nucleotides read TGCGCCAGCAGCCAAGATCGTCAACAGGGGGCCGGGCCAGATACGCAGTATTTT. This sequence encodes CASSQDRQQGAGPDTQYF.

The J gene is TRBJ2-3, the V gene TRBV11-2, with 8 bases fitting TRBD2. After removal of 3 bases from V and 10 bases from J, the junction contained 18 bases not matched to a gene. CDR1 SGHAT and CDR2 FQNNGV come from the germline V gene. CDR3 length equals 17 residues. This CDR3 is CASSFPRRVAGPPAQYF. CDR3 DNA: TGTGCCAGCAGCTTTCCGCGAAGGGTAGCGGGGCCTCCAGCGCAGTATTTT.

The chain recombines TRBV5-1 with TRBJ1-1; no definite D call. V lost 5 bases, J lost 4 bases, and 15 bases lay in between. The CDR3 sequence is 14 residues long. Germline values: CDR1 SGHRS, CDR2 YFSETQ. The CDR3 region has the DNA TGCGCCAGCAGGGCGCTTGAGAGAGGCACTGAAGCTTTCTTT. Protein product: CASRALERGTEAFF.

J is TRBJ2-7 and V is TRBV5-4, with 9 positions matching TRBD1. This CDR3 has 14 amino acids. Germline assignment: CDR1 SGHNT and CDR2 YYREEE (reference sequence). The V gene end was trimmed by 3 bases and the J gene end by 6 bases; junction bases not matched to a gene: 7. The CDR3 protein is CASSSGQGRVEQYF. The CDR3 bases are TGTGCCAGCAGCTCGGGACAGGGCCGTGTCGAGCAGTACTTC.

The chain joins TRBV7-3 to TRBJ2-1, with 8 bases identical to TRBD2. The CDR3 extends over 13 amino acids. Germline V gene lookup returns CDR1 SGHTA and CDR2 FQGTGA. V shed 5 bases, J shed 13 bases, and the junction held 10 bases outside the gene matches. CDR3 nucleotides: TGTGCCAGCAGCACAAATTCGGGGACTAGTCAGTTCTTC. Translated: CASSTNSGTSQFF.

The chain links TRBV5-1 to TRBJ2-3, with 10 bases that match TRBD2. In germline, CDR1 is SGHRS, CDR2 YFSETQ. After removal of 0 bases from V and 6 bases from J, the junction contained 7 bases not matched to a gene. The CDR3 length is 16 residues. CDR3 region: CASSLDLAGEGDTQYF. Here the CDR3 DNA reads TGCGCCAGCAGCTTGGACCTAGCGGGGGAAGGGGATACGCAGTATTTT.

This chain uses TRBV5-8 with TRBJ1-2; D is uncertain. With 4 bases removed from V and 7 bases from J, the gap between germline ends came to 11 bases. Germline CDR1 is SGHTS and CDR2 is YDEGEE. The CDR3 is 12 residues long. This CDR3 reads CASSPLRVGYTF. CDR3 bases: TGTGCCAGCAGCCCTCTGAGAGTTGGCTACACCTTC. Full variable domain (outside the CDR3, taken from reference TRBV5-8 and TRBJ1-2): EAGVTQSPTHLIKTRGQQATLRCSPISGHTSVYWYQQALGLGLQFLLWYDEGEERNRGNFPPRFSGRQFPNYSSELNVNALELEDSALYLCASSPLRVGYTFGSGTRLTVV.

The chain joins TRBV11-2 to TRBJ2-5; the D gene is possibly TRBD2 (7 bases). This CDR3 is 16 amino acids long. CDR1 SGHAT and CDR2 FQNNGV come from the germline V gene. The V and J ends lost 5 bases and 5 bases respectively, with 21 bases between them. This chain's CDR3 is CASSQGRVGDGETQYF. CDR3 DNA: TGTGCCAGCAGCCAGGGGAGGGTAGGGGATGGGGAGACCCAGTACTTC.

The DNA for the CDR3 is TGTGCCAGTAGTTATGGCAGCAATAATCAGCCCCAGCATTTT. It codes for CASSYGSNNQPQHF. This chain connects TRBV19 to TRBJ1-5; D gene uncertain. CDR1 and CDR2 from the germline V gene are LNHDA and SQIVND (reference sequence). The CDR3 has 14 amino acids. V lost 5 bases and J lost 4, with 12 bases in between.

The chain has TRBV9 and TRBJ2-1; the D gene is possibly TRBD1 (5 bases). Germline assignment: CDR1 SGDLS and CDR2 YYNGEE. The length of the CDR3 is 15 residues. The V gene lost 2 bases and the J gene lost 0 bases, with 9 bases spanning the gap. The DNA of the CDR3 is TGTGCCAGCAGCGTCCAGGGAAACTCCTACAATGAGCAGTTCTTC. Translation gives CASSVQGNSYNEQFF. The full variable domain, in which reference TRBV9 and TRBJ2-1 provide the parts outside the CDR3, is DSGVTQTPKHLITATGQRVTLRCSPRSGDLSVYWYQQSLDQGLQFLIQYYNGEERAKGNILERFSAQQFPDLHSELNLSSLELGDSALYFCASSVQGNSYNEQFFGPGTRLTVL.

J is TRBJ1-4 and V is TRBV5-4, with a possible D match to TRBD1 (5 bases). Germline V gives CDR1 SGHNT, CDR2 YYREEE (reference sequence). V lost 0 bases and J 8 bases, leaving 17 bases between the germline ends. CDR3 length: 16 residues. The CDR3 nucleotides are TGTGCCAGCAGCTTGGGTCAGGGAAGCGTCGGGGAAAAACTGTTTTTT. Protein: CASSLGQGSVGEKLFF.

This clone was seen just once. The chain links TRBV6-5 to TRBJ1-1; D remains unclear. This CDR3 is 11 amino acids long. Germline V CDR1 and CDR2: MNHEY, SVGAGI. Between the trimmed V and J ends, which lost 2 bases and 11 bases, there was a span of 9 bases. The CDR3 reads CASSYQKDAFF. In DNA form, the CDR3 reads TGTGCCAGCAGTTACCAAAAGGACGCTTTCTTT.

This rearrangement joins TRBV4-1 to TRBJ1-6, with no clear D. The CDR3 is 15 amino acids. The V end was cut by 5 bases, the J end by 5 bases, with 13 bases between. The V gene's germline CDR1 is MGHRA and CDR2 YSYEKL. The CDR3 spells CASSTRAGDNSPLHF. The CDR3 nucleotides are TGCGCCAGCAGCACCCGCGCAGGAGATAATTCACCCCTCCACTTT.

The chain recombines TRBV7-3 with TRBJ2-7, with D perhaps being TRBD1 or TRBD2 (6 bases each). This CDR3 is built from 14 residues. Looked up from germline, CDR1 is SGHTA and CDR2 is FQGTGA. Deletions cut 5 bases from V and 3 bases from J, with 14 bases between. CDR3 sequence reads: CASSRTRGVYEQYF. For the CDR3, the DNA is TGTGCCAGCAGCCGTACTAGGGGGGTCTACGAGCAGTACTTC.

This clone came up once. The chain joins TRBV11-2 to TRBJ1-1, with 10 bases identical to TRBD1. Germline CDR1 SGHAT, CDR2 FQNNGV. The CDR3 totals 14 residues. V lost 4 bases to trimming and J lost 7 bases; unmatched junction nucleotides: 6. CDR3 nucleotide sequence: TGTGCCAGCAGCTCGCGGACAGGGGGAGTTGAAGCTTTCTTT. It yields the protein CASSSRTGGVEAFF.

The CDR3 DNA reads TGTGCCAGCAGTCTACAGGGGTTGGACGAGCAGTACTTC. Residues: CASSLQGLDEQYF. The chain recombines TRBV6-1 with TRBJ2-7; 7 positions match TRBD1. The CDR3 has 13 residues. J was trimmed by 5 bases and V by 5 bases; bases with no gene match: 6. The germline CDR1 and CDR2 sequences are MNHNS and SASEGT.